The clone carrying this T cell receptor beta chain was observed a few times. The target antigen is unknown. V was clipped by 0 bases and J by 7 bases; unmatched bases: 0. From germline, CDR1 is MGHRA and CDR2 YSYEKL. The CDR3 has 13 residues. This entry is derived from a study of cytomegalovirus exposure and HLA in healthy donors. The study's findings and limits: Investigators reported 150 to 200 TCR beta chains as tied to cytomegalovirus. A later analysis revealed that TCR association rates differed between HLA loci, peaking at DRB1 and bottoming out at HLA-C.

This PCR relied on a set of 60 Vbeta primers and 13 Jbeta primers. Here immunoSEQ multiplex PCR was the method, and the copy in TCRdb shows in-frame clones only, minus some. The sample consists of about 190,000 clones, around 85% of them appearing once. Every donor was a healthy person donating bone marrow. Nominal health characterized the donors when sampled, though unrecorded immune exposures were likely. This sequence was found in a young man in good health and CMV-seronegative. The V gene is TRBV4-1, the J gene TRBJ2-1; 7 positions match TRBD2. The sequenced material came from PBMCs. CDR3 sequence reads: CASSQELANEQFF. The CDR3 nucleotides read TGCGCCAGCAGCCAAGAACTAGCGAATGAGCAGTTCTTC.